One sample yielded the 2 T cell receptor beta chains listed below, sequenced in a study of cytomegalovirus exposure and HLA in healthy donors. Data came from immunoSEQ multiplex PCR; TCRdb stores just in-frame clones and leaves some out. The sample holds 200,000 or so clones, 84% seen once. The sequenced material came from PBMCs. The receptors come from a young woman in good health and CMV-seropositive.

The CDR3 nucleotides are TGTGCCAGTAGTATAGGGGGTAGCGGAAGCTCCTACAATGAGCAGTTCTTC. Protein sequence: CASSIGGSGSSYNEQFF. The V and J genes are TRBV19 and TRBJ2-1; D possibly corresponds to TRBD2 (6 bases). V lost 1 base and J lost 0, with 13 bases in between. The CDR3 extends over 17 amino acids. The germline V gene encodes CDR1 LNHDA and CDR2 SQIVND (reference sequence).

V and J are TRBV27 and TRBJ1-1, with no clear D. Germline V CDR1 and CDR2: MNHEY, SMNVEV (reference sequence). V was pared by 2 bases and J by 0 bases, with 4 bases between. There are 13 residues in the CDR3. The CDR3 region has the DNA TGTGCCAGCAGTTTAACTGTGAACACTGAAGCTTTCTTT. Translation: CASSLTVNTEAFF.